This TCR beta chain was sequenced in a study of molecular identifiers for immune sequencing clone quantification. The table lists this clonotype with many counts. Its matching antigen is unknown. Study-wide results and limits: For highly expanded clones, sizes could be underestimated when identical TCR molecules share a barcode. For effector cells, clones above 20 RNA copies held over 98% of molecules; for naive cells, under 1%.

Previously described methods and listed TCR primers produced bulk TCR libraries. TCRdb re-called the PCR reads through MiXCR, storing one row per CDR3 protein. There are about 510,000 distinct CDR3 sequences in the sample; 20% to 25% occur only once, and around 0.84% lies in the top ten. Per the germline V gene, CDR1 is MDHEN and CDR2 is SYDVKM. The CDR3 is made up of 13 amino acids. The V end lost 2 bases, the J end lost 8 bases, and 12 bases lay between the germline ends. The chain employs TRBV28 and TRBJ1-2; D might be TRBD1 (6 bases). The clonotype was recovered from a human donor in good health. Some libraries in this study had Jurkat cell RNA spiked in. The source material was naive CD8+ T cells from blood, with Jurkat cell RNA spiked in. Subset denoted: FACS-sorted CD8+CD4-CCR7+CD45RA+ naive T cells. The CDR3 is CASSLMGAQGYTF. DNA of the CDR3: TGTGCCAGCAGTTTAATGGGGGCGCAAGGCTACACCTTC.